The entry below gives a single T cell receptor beta chain sequence along with its context. Its antigen target is currently unknown. One base away there is no much larger clone; base qualities are not given. All donors were healthy Caucasians. The junction shows trimming of 4 bases on V and 4 bases on J, and the gene matches do not reach 10 bases of it. CDR1 is given as SGHRS and CDR2 as YFSETQ, both from the germline V gene. Taken from cysteine to phenylalanine, the CDR3 has 16 residues. Kept here is only the CDR3 DNA, which spans 48 bases and is read in frame from base 1. The receptor library was made with 5' RACE. These reads were obtained on an Illumina HiSeq 2000. A universal primer binding site was introduced by template switching, and a unique molecular identifier was present in the final cDNA, enabling accurate counting of TCR cDNA molecules. Specific primers in the conserved constant-segment region were used to synthesize first-strand cDNA for TCR alpha and beta chains. Each cDNA library was double barcoded, with a SMART-Mk sample barcode plus Illumina barcodes, to control for contamination. TruSeq adapter sequences and Illumina sample barcodes were added in two successive PCR steps. The Illumina HiSeq platform was used with custom primers to sequence TCR alpha and beta cDNA libraries. The authors' analysis ran thus. Unique molecular identifiers were extracted from raw reads with MiGEC, and CDR3 positions were determined with MiXCR. Recombination models were inferred per individual with the repgenHMM and IGoR tools using an EM algorithm. Shared clonotypes were analyzed with the tcR package in R, and sharing was normalized by the product of cloneset sizes. To study raw recombination free of thymic and clonal selection effects, out-of-frame nonproductive sequences were analyzed. Through fastp at Q25 and MiXCR, TCRdb rebuilt clones from the public reads, retaining in-frame beta chains. A single entry per CDR3 protein holds the most common genes and DNA from its merged rows. TCRdb's processing, not the study's, gives the V and J calls here. This sample holds 1.5 million to 2 million distinct CDR3 sequences; roughly a third were observed only once. The ten largest clones capture approximately 0.29% of the sample.

These data come from a study of identical twins (dated by TCRdb to 2016 to 2018). About the investigation overall: To test whether fetal clonotypes persist, the study used deep sequencing on TCR alpha and beta repertoires from monozygotic twins, unrelated adults of various ages, and cord blood. To rule out contamination, replicate twin experiments were performed at different times with different library preparation protocols.

Results and caveats for the whole study, not just this receptor: Invariant T cells such as MAIT and iNKT could partly confound zero-insertion analyses, although diverse VJ usage argued against such confounding for most clonotypes. Because the same donors could not be followed over many years, conclusions were based on cross-sectional statistical analysis. The excess sharing between twins in beta out-of-frame sequences was weaker because fewer shared sequences reduced the signal-to-noise ratio. Fewer insertions were carried by abundant cord blood beta clonotypes; a weaker similar trend was observed in young adult naive repertoires, while no such trend was observed in memory repertoires. In monozygotic twins, recombination models systematically underestimated out-of-frame TCR alpha sharing, but the models matched the sharing seen between unrelated individuals. Out-of-frame TCR alpha sequences shared between twins showed an excess of low generation-probability sequences compared with coincidental sharing between unrelated individuals.

Rearrangement joined TRBV5-1 to TRBJ2-1; 8 bases in the middle match TRBD2. Sequenced sample: cord blood. This receptor was taken from a newborn girl in good health. The sequenced DNA is TGCGCCAGCAGCATGGCCCCGGGACTAGTTTACAATGAGCAGTTCTTC. Its translation reads: CASSMAPGLVYNEQFF.